This is a list of T cell receptor beta chains from one sample in a study of blood T cell repertoires in COVID-19. The assay was immunoSEQ multiplex PCR, and TCRdb's table has in-frame clones only and misses some. The sample comprises roughly 99,000 clones, about four fifths of which are singletons, and 15% to 20% rests with the top ten. The sample consisted of peripheral blood. All receptors come from a woman older than 75 with active or convalescent COVID-19. The CDR3 runs from the conserved cysteine through the conserved F or W. The D gene is left open where the match is weak. A row's size may be missing; if present it is once, few, many or a size class.

j_gene,abundance,v_gene,d_gene,CDR3aa,CDR3nt
TRBJ1-2,.,TRBV18,TRBD1,CASSPDRGQGYTF,TGTGCCAGCTCACCAGACAGGGGGCAAGGCTACACCTTC
TRBJ1-2,.,TRBV11-2,.,CASSLPSNYGYTF,TGTGCCAGCAGCTTACCTTCTAACTATGGCTACACCTTC
TRBJ1-2,.,TRBV30,TRBD1,CACRQGFSGSGYTF,TGTGCCTGCAGACAGGGCTTTTCGGGAAGTGGCTACACCTTC
TRBJ1-6,.,TRBV5-8,TRBD1,CASSWEDRAYSPLHF,TGTGCCAGCAGTTGGGAGGACAGGGCGTATTCACCCCTCCACTTT
TRBJ1-1,.,TRBV6-5,.,CASSYLGTGQLPEAFF,TGTGCCAGCAGTTACTTGGGGACCGGACAGTTACCTGAAGCTTTCTTT
TRBJ2-3,.,TRBV19,.,CASSITGHSTNTQYF,TGTGCCAGTAGTATCACGGGTCATAGCACAAATACGCAGTATTTT
TRBJ1-1,.,TRBV7-2,.,CASRSPGGQNTEAFF,TGTGCCAGCAGATCCCCGGGGGGGCAGAACACTGAAGCTTTCTTT
TRBJ2-3,.,TRBV7-2,TRBD2,CASSFREGSTDTQYF,TGTGCCAGCAGCTTCCGGGAGGGCAGCACAGATACGCAGTATTTT
TRBJ2-6,once,TRBV27,.,CASSALARGWSGANVLTF,TGTGCCAGCAGCGCTTTGGCCAGGGGTTGGTCTGGGGCCAACGTCCTGACTTTC
TRBJ1-6,.,TRBV2,.,CASNSGTYSPLHF,TGTGCCAGCAATTCAGGGACATATTCACCCCTCCACTTT
TRBJ2-2,.,TRBV6-2/TRBV6-3,.,CASSAMYPGELFF,TGTGCCAGCAGTGCGATGTATCCCGGGGAGCTGTTTTTT
TRBJ2-2,.,TRBV11-3,TRBD2,CASSVAGGRNTGELFF,TGTGCCAGCAGCGTCGCGGGGGGGCGGAACACCGGGGAGCTGTTTTTT
TRBJ2-2,.,TRBV7-2,.,CASSLYGKFTGELFF,TGTGCCAGCAGCTTATACGGGAAATTCACCGGGGAGCTGTTTTTT
TRBJ2-1,.,TRBV11-2,TRBD2,CASSAAWTSGNNEQFF,TGTGCCAGCAGCGCCGCCTGGACTAGCGGGAACAATGAGCAGTTCTTC
TRBJ2-1,.,TRBV14,.,CASSLFRSSVSSGEQFF,TGTGCCAGCAGCCTCTTCCGGTCTAGCGTTAGTAGCGGTGAGCAGTTCTTC
TRBJ2-1,.,TRBV5-6,.,CASRLGAGVSSYNEQFF,TGTGCCAGCAGGCTCGGAGCGGGCGTTAGCTCCTACAATGAGCAGTTCTTC
TRBJ1-5,.,TRBV30,.,CARHQPQHF,TGTGCCCGTCATCAGCCCCAGCATTTT
TRBJ2-1,few,TRBV11-3,TRBD2,CASSSGTSGRKQFF,TGTGCCAGCAGCTCCGGGACTAGCGGGAGAAAGCAGTTCTTC
TRBJ2-1,once,TRBV30,TRBD1,CAWATGGKINEQFF,TGTGCCTGGGCGACAGGGGGCAAGATCAATGAGCAGTTCTTC
TRBJ1-1,once,TRBV5-4,.,CASSSSTTGGAFF,TGTGCCAGCAGCTCTTCCACCACCGGAGGAGCTTTCTTT
TRBJ1-2,.,TRBV28,TRBD1,CASRRTGRVFGYTF,TGTGCCAGCAGGCGGACAGGGAGAGTGTTCGGCTACACCTTC
TRBJ2-7,.,TRBV7-7,TRBD2,CASSPGTSGSYEQYF,TGTGCTAGCAGCCCAGGGACTAGCGGGAGTTACGAGCAGTACTTC
TRBJ1-1,.,TRBV10-2,TRBD1,CASSEHGTGVTEAFF,TGCGCCAGCAGTGAGCACGGGACAGGGGTGACTGAAGCTTTCTTT
TRBJ2-1,.,TRBV5-8,TRBD2,CASSLLGLAGGLSYNEQFF,TGTGCCAGCAGCTTGTTAGGTCTAGCGGGAGGCCTCTCCTACAATGAGCAGTTCTTC
TRBJ1-2,.,TRBV19,.,CASSIRTLNYGYTF,TGTGCCAGTAGTATTCGGACACTTAACTATGGCTACACCTTC
TRBJ2-7,.,TRBV7-9,.,CASSLEMGRTYEQYF,TGTGCCAGCAGCTTAGAAATGGGGCGAACCTACGAGCAGTACTTC
TRBJ1-2,.,TRBV12-3/TRBV12-4,.,CASRGVSDTF,TGTGCCAGCAGAGGGGTTTCCGACACCTTC
TRBJ2-1,.,TRBV19,TRBD2,CASSTSGGSYNEQFF,TGTGCCAGTTCTACTAGCGGAGGGTCCTACAATGAGCAGTTCTTC
TRBJ2-7,.,TRBV11-2,TRBD2,CASSLASGNNEQYF,TGTGCCAGCAGCTTGGCTAGCGGGAATAATGAGCAGTACTTC